This T cell receptor (beta chain) emerged from a study of T cells in Graves' hyperthyroidism and ophthalmopathy. The overall study: Staff took peripheral blood when the initial diagnosis was made, before any treatment began. Study-wide results and caveats: Ophthalmopathy onset followed model prediction by a median about six months.

It was RNA transcripts that yielded the amplified TCR beta CDR3 regions. The study used the HTBI primer set for a first-round RT-PCR of the TCR CDR3. TCRdb reprocessed the multiplex PCR reads with MiXCR, giving one entry per CDR3 protein. This table holds over 400,000 distinct CDR3 sequences, around a fifth found once. The PBMCs were taken from approximately 11 ml of fresh peripheral blood. This clonotype has at least ten counts. Its antigen is not known. This sequence originates from a woman in her seventies with Graves' ophthalmopathy. Sequences were obtained from blood.

The CDR3 sequence: CSARDNNQPQHF. The CDR3 nucleotides are TGCAGTGCTAGAGACAACAATCAGCCCCAGCATTTT. The chain has TRBV20-1 and TRBJ1-5; D unresolved. Germline assignment: CDR1 DFQATT and CDR2 SNEGSKA (reference sequence). V lost 0 bases and J lost 3, with 3 bases in between. This CDR3 contains 12 residues.